This T cell receptor beta chain was obtained from a study of T cells in Graves' hyperthyroidism and ophthalmopathy (dated by TCRdb to between 2018 and 2021). Some background on the complete study: Peripheral blood samples were taken at the time of initial diagnosis, prior to any treatment. To identify distinguishing TCR V-J signatures, a discovery cohort of about 100 patients was used, comprising 40 to 45 with Graves' ophthalmopathy and roughly 60 with stable Graves' hyperthyroidism. Whether ophthalmopathy could be predicted prospectively was tested in an independent validation cohort made up of approximately 19 hyperthyroidism patients plus 17 patients who later progressed to ophthalmopathy. The 100 discovery patients were divided at random into training and test sets in a 7:3 ratio. In more than 5 Graves' hyperthyroidism patients, the study also compared T-cell repertoires from thyroid tissue with T-cell repertoires from blood. After blood sampling, hyperthyroidism patients were treated with methimazole at a starting dose of 30 mg daily, and ophthalmopathy patients were treated with high-dose intravenous methylprednisolone. The paper reports TCR Vbeta CDR3 sequencing of some 140 peripheral blood samples: under 45 ophthalmopathy, about 75 hyperthyroidism and around 17 progressor patients. The study at large found these results: Ophthalmopathy was separated from stable hyperthyroidism by a 13 V-J signature model, with approximately 86% sensitivity and approximately 81% specificity obtained in cross-validation and 80%/75% obtained in testing. No statistical method was used to set the sample size in advance, and investigators knew the group allocation. In validation, progression to ophthalmopathy was predicted by the model with approximately 67% sensitivity and under 85% specificity, a median of about 6.8 months before onset. Most expanded thyroid clonotypes (frequency above 0.001) were also found in blood, which suggests that blood repertoires may mirror thyroid immune responses.

This clonotype was seen ten or more times. This clone's antigen is unknown. The sample holds no much larger clone one base away, and base qualities are not on file. From cysteine to phenylalanine, the CDR3 is 14 amino acids long. CDR3 DNA is the only sequence kept; it has 42 bases, read in frame from the first base. Based on the germline V gene (reference sequence), the CDR1 and CDR2 sequences are GTSNPN and SVGIG. Trimming removed 0 bases from V and 6 bases from J, leaving 13 bases between the germline ends. TCR beta CDR3 regions were amplified from RNA transcripts. A first-round RT-PCR of the TCR CDR3 used the HTBI primer set with the Qiagen OneStep RT-PCR kit. Libraries were constructed in a second round of multiplex PCR, after which size selection and purification were carried out. Libraries were sequenced paired-end with 100 bp reads on an Illumina HiSeq2000. The original pipeline was this. SOAPnuke was used to process the raw data, with reads discarded if the reads contained adapters or uncalled bases, had a mean Phred below 15, or lacked an exact constant-primer or identifier match. COPE v1.2.5 was used to merge the high-quality paired reads, and each unique nucleotide sequence was defined as a clonotype. MiTCR v1.1 was used to align the clonotypes against IMGT TRBV, TRBD and TRBJ reference segments. The analysis was restricted to V-J combinations with a frequency above 0.0001, which together covered 98% to 99.2% of the repertoires. A TCS score was defined as the ratio of F50 (clonal expansion) to E x V (chaos), with BLOSUM62-based TCRdist applied between CDR3 peptides within each V-J. Welch's t-statistics and random forest reduced around 550 V-J features to 13, which were used in a naive Bayes classifier (R e1071). The public reads were run again by TCRdb, first through fastp at Q25 and then through MiXCR, and only productive beta chains were kept. Each CDR3 protein gets just one entry, which takes the most common genes and DNA from the rows behind it. The V and J calls and clone size come from TCRdb's table, not from the authors' own analysis. Across this sample there are more than 350,000 distinct CDR3 sequences, with about a sixth seen only once. The ten largest clones capture about a third of the sample.

Hyperthyroidism patients were newly diagnosed, with disease duration under 2 months, and aged 18 to 65 years. Exclusion was applied to patients with uncontrolled infections, other autoimmune diseases, pregnancy or lactation. Diagnoses were based on clinical symptoms, serum thyroxine and TRAb, thyroid ultrasound and orbital computed tomography. For progressor patients, blood was drawn at the first diagnosis of hyperthyroidism, before any ophthalmopathy symptoms had appeared. PBMCs were separated from roughly 10 ml of fresh peripheral blood using Ficoll-Paque density gradient centrifugation. Progressor patients were defined as those initially diagnosed with Graves' hyperthyroidism in whom ophthalmopathy developed during follow-up. Trizol reagent was used to extract total RNA, and RNA quality was then checked on an Agilent 2100 Bioanalyzer.

The chain is assembled from TRBV30 and TRBJ2-3; a confident D gene designation cannot be given. The sequence was collected from a woman aged 25 to 39 with Graves' hyperthyroidism that later progressed to Graves' ophthalmopathy. Sequencing was performed on blood. The nucleotide sequence reads as follows: TGTGCCTGGAGTGTACCCGGGCTGGGCGATACGCAGTATTTT. It translates as CAWSVPGLGDTQYF. With all but the CDR3 taken from the reference TRBV30 and TRBJ2-3 genes, the full variable domain is: SQTIHQWPATLVQPVGSPLSLECTVEGTSNPNLYWYRQAAGRGLQLLFYSVGIGQISSEVPQNLSASRPQDRQFILSSKKLLLSDSGFYLCAWSVPGLGDTQYFGPGTRLTVL.